This T cell receptor (beta chain) originates from a study of blood T cell repertoires in COVID-19. Overall study: Nucleic acid was either cDNA or gDNA, and it came from T cells, B-cell-depleted T cells, or PBMCs.

Sequencing was performed with immunoSEQ multiplex PCR; in TCRdb, only in-frame clones are kept and a portion is missing. The sample includes 200,000 to 300,000 clones, less than 90% of them seen just once. Trimming cost V 6 bases and J 6 bases, with 14 bases left between them. Germline V CDR1 and CDR2: MNHEY, SVGAGI. There are 14 residues in the CDR3. The gene calls are TRBV6-5 and TRBJ2-2, with a tentative D call TRBD1 (6 bases). Sequencing input: peripheral blood. The receptor's source is a man younger than 45 with active or convalescent COVID-19. CDR3 sequence (DNA): TGTGCCAGCAGGGGACACCTGGGCGCCGGGGAGCTGTTTTTT. It translates to CASRGHLGAGELFF.